The 16 T cell receptor beta chains below come from one sample, sequenced in a study of blood T cell repertoires in COVID-19. The protocol was immunoSEQ multiplex PCR, while the TCRdb copy is restricted to in-frame clones and leaves out a portion. The table shows some 80,000 clones, with about 90% occurring only once. The sequenced sample consisted of peripheral blood. Receptors originate from a human donor in a cohort sampled during active COVID-19.

V is TRBV7-9 and J is TRBJ1-5; unclear D gene. V was cut by 2 bases and J by 3 bases, with 11 bases left in between. The CDR3 has 15 residues. Germline V lookup: CDR1 SEHNR, CDR2 FQNEAQ (reference sequence). CDR3 coding DNA: TGTGCCAGCAGCTTATTAGGAGGGAACAATCAGCCCCAGCATTTT. Translated, it gives CASSLLGGNNQPQHF. Together with reference TRBV7-9 and TRBJ1-5, the CDR3 gives the full variable domain: DTGVSQNPRHKITKRGQNVTFRCDPISEHNRLYWYRQTLGQGPEFLTYFQNEAQLEKSRLLSDRFSAERPKGSFSTLEIQRTEQGDSAMYLCASSLLGGNNQPQHFGDGTRLSIL.

The CDR3 here is CASSPGTVGEQYF. The CDR3, as DNA: TGTGCCAGCAGCCCCGGGACAGTCGGCGAGCAGTACTTC. The rearrangement joins TRBV7-9 to TRBJ2-7, with TRBD1 identical over 7 bases. The CDR3 loop spans 13 amino acids. The V and J ends lost 5 bases and 6 bases, in that order; junction bases with no gene match: 7. Germline CDR1 reads SEHNR; CDR2 reads FQNEAQ (reference sequence).

This chain joins TRBV3-1 (or the pseudogene TRBV3-2) and TRBJ2-1; 10 nucleotides align to TRBD2. The CDR3 covers 16 residues. The germline V gene has CDR1 LGHDT and CDR2 YNNKEL (reference sequence). Trimming at V came to 4 bases and at J to 4 bases, leaving 7 bases not matched to a gene. CDR3 sequence: CASSPRGAGGYNEQFF. The DNA for the CDR3 is TGTGCCAGCAGCCCCCGTGGAGCGGGGGGGTACAATGAGCAGTTCTTC.

The chain employs TRBV7-8 and TRBJ1-6, with TRBD1 as a possible D gene (5 bases). The germline gives CDR1 SGHVS, CDR2 FQNEAQ. The CDR3 is 14 amino acids. Between the trimmed V and J ends, which lost 3 bases and 8 bases, there was a span of 11 bases. The CDR3 sequence is CASSLETAYSPLHF. As DNA, the CDR3 is TGTGCCAGCAGCTTGGAGACAGCCTATTCACCCCTCCACTTT.

J is TRBJ1-1 and V is TRBV6-5; possible D gene TRBD1, 6 bases. V was cut by 0 bases and J by 5 bases, with 13 bases left in between. This CDR3 has 15 residues. Germline V CDR1 and CDR2: MNHEY, SVGAGI. The CDR3 region is CASSYSQGTYTEAFF. The CDR3, as DNA: TGTGCCAGCAGTTACTCGCAGGGGACATATACTGAAGCTTTCTTT.

The chain employs TRBV5-6 and TRBJ2-3, with D maybe TRBD2 (5 bases). The CDR3 runs 13 residues. Germline CDR1 and CDR2: SGHDT and YYEEEE. V was clipped by 5 bases and J by 0 bases, with 7 bases between them. CDR3 in DNA: TGTGCCAGCAGACTAGGGAGCACAGATACGCAGTATTTT. Protein sequence: CASRLGSTDTQYF.

This chain joins TRBV5-4 and TRBJ2-1; 10 bases align to TRBD2. The V gene's germline CDR1 is SGHNT and CDR2 YYREEE (reference sequence). CDR3 length: 16 amino acids. V was pared by 5 bases and J by 4 bases, with 9 bases of the junction left unmatched. For the CDR3, the DNA is TGTGCCAGCAGTGCCGAAACTAGCGGGGCTTACAATGAGCAGTTCTTC. It specifies CASSAETSGAYNEQFF.

The gene calls are TRBV2 and TRBJ2-1; 13 nucleotides line up with TRBD2. CDR1 and CDR2 (germline): SNHLY, FYNNEI. With 3 bases clipped from V and 3 bases from J, the junction kept 5 bases outside the gene matches. The CDR3 has 17 residues. DNA for the CDR3: TGTGCCAGCAGTGATACGACTAGCGGGGGGCACTACAATGAGCAGTTCTTC. Translated, it gives CASSDTTSGGHYNEQFF.

The CDR3 DNA follows: TGTGCCAGCAGGAATTGGGAGGATCAGCCCCAGCATTTT. It specifies CASRNWEDQPQHF. The gene calls are TRBV2 and TRBJ1-5; D not certain. This CDR3 region has 13 residues. Germline CDR1 is SNHLY and CDR2 is FYNNEI. V lost 6 bases and J 5 bases, leaving 11 bases between the germline ends.

This chain connects TRBV20-1 to TRBJ2-1; no clear D gene. This CDR3 comprises 11 residues. V was cut by 6 bases and J by 7 bases, with 10 bases left in between. Germline-derived CDR1 and CDR2 are DFQATT and SNEGSKA (reference sequence). The CDR3 nucleotides are TGCAGTGCAAGACTCTCGAATGAGCAGTTCTTC. Translated, it gives CSARLSNEQFF.

This clone was seen only once. This chain joins TRBV7-2 and TRBJ1-2, with TRBD1 as a possible D gene (6 bases). Deletions cut 2 bases from V and 8 bases from J, with 15 bases between. The CDR3 length is 14 residues. The germline V gene has CDR1 SGHTA and CDR2 FQGNSA. DNA for the CDR3: TGTGCCAGCAGCTTATTGTCGGACAGAGGGGGCTACACCTTC. It codes for CASSLLSDRGGYTF. The whole variable domain, filled in from reference TRBV7-2 and TRBJ1-2, reads GAGVSQSPSNKVTEKGKDVELRCDPISGHTALYWYRQSLGQGLEFLIYFQGNSAPDKSGLPSDRFSAERTGGSVSTLTIQRTQQEDSAVYLCASSLLSDRGGYTFGSGTRLTVV.

The chain combines TRBV6-5 with TRBJ2-7; TRBD2 aligns across 7 bases. The CDR3 is 14 amino acids. Germline V gene lookup returns CDR1 MNHEY and CDR2 SVGAGI. The trim removed 2 bases at V and 3 bases at J, leaving 4 bases unmatched. The CDR3 DNA follows: TGTGCCAGCAGTTACCGGGGAGGGCTCTACGAGCAGTACTTC. Translated, it gives CASSYRGGLYEQYF.

The V and J genes are TRBV5-1 and TRBJ2-7, with TRBD2 matching 9 bases. CDR1 is SGHRS, CDR2 YFSETQ, per germline. J gave up 5 bases and V 5 bases, and 8 bases lay outside the gene matches. This CDR3 has 14 amino acids. As DNA, the CDR3 is TGCGCCAGCAGTTATAGCGGGAGCGCCAACGAGCAGTACTTC. This translates into CASSYSGSANEQYF. The complete variable domain, with remaining parts taken from reference TRBV5-1 and TRBJ2-7, reads KAGVTQTPRYLIKTRGQQVTLSCSPISGHRSVSWYQQTPGQGLQFLFEYFSETQRNKGNFPGRFSGRQFSNSRSEMNVSTLELGDSALYLCASSYSGSANEQYFGPGTRLTVT.

This clone was found a few times. The chain joins TRBV4-3 to TRBJ2-1, with 8 bases aligning to TRBD2. The CDR3 is 16 residues long. CDR1 and CDR2 from the germline V gene are LGHNA and YSLEER. J lost 7 bases, V lost 4 bases, and 12 bases had no gene match. CDR3 loop: CASSPLLAGGSNEQFF. The CDR3 coding sequence is TGCGCCAGCAGCCCCCTGCTGGCGGGAGGTTCAAATGAGCAGTTCTTC.

The chain carries TRBV19 and TRBJ1-1; 9 bases match TRBD1. Germline V gene sequence: CDR1 LNHDA, CDR2 SQIVND (reference sequence). The trim removed 7 bases at V and 9 bases at J, leaving 6 bases unmatched. This CDR3 has 12 residues. Written as DNA, the CDR3 is TGTGCCAGTAAACCGGGACAGGGACAAGCTTTCTTT. It codes for CASKPGQGQAFF.

V is TRBV19 and J is TRBJ2-2, with 7 positions matching TRBD1. Germline CDR1 LNHDA, CDR2 SQIVND (reference sequence). The junction had 6 bases not matched to a gene; V was cut back by 8 bases and J by 0 bases. The CDR3 has 15 amino acids. The CDR3 DNA reads TGTGCCAGTTCCCCCGGGACAGCGAACACCGGGGAGCTGTTTTTT. Translated, it gives CASSPGTANTGELFF.